This is a list of T cell receptor beta chains from one sample in a study of cytomegalovirus exposure and HLA in healthy donors. Produced via immunoSEQ multiplex PCR; TCRdb's table is partial and in-frame only. The sample has roughly 120,000 clones; around 75% are singletons. The sequencing input was PBMCs. The receptors derive from a woman aged 18-35 years in good health and CMV-seronegative. Each CDR3 is given with its conserved first and last residue. The D gene is left open where the match is weak. A row's size may be missing; if present it is once, few, many or a size class.

V,D,size,J,DNA,CDR3
TRBV5-1,TRBD2,.,TRBJ2-3,TGCGCCAGCAACAACTTAGCGGGGAGCAACACAGATACGCAGTATTTT,CASNNLAGSNTDTQYF
TRBV5-1,TRBD1,.,TRBJ1-4,TGCGCCAGCAGCTCAGGGACAGATGAAAAACTGTTTTTT,CASSSGTDEKLFF
TRBV5-1,.,.,TRBJ1-1,TGCGCCAGCAGCCTGGGACAATTAACTGAAGCTTTCTTT,CASSLGQLTEAFF
TRBV28,.,.,TRBJ1-5,TGTGCCAGCAGTCAGGCGGAGGGACTCCTCGGTCAGCCCCAGCATTTT,CASSQAEGLLGQPQHF
TRBV6-1,.,.,TRBJ1-4,TGTGCCAGCAGTGACAGGGAGGGACCAACTAATGAAAAACTGTTTTTT,CASSDREGPTNEKLFF
TRBV28,.,few,TRBJ1-3,TGTGCCAGCAGTTTTACACACACCATATATTTT,CASSFTHTIYF
TRBV6-1,.,few,TRBJ2-3,TGTGCCACCCGGGTGGGCGGGGTGGCAGATACGCAGTATTTT,CATRVGGVADTQYF
TRBV28,.,few,TRBJ2-7,TGTGCCAGCAGTCCCCCGGGTCTTCGCGAGCAGTACTTC,CASSPPGLREQYF
TRBV4-1,.,.,TRBJ1-4,TGCGCCAGCAGCCAGAACTCAGGAACTAATGAAAAACTGTTTTTT,CASSQNSGTNEKLFF
TRBV5-1,.,.,TRBJ2-7,TGCGCCAGCAGCTTACAGGTTTCCTACGAGCAGTACTTC,CASSLQVSYEQYF
TRBV2,.,.,TRBJ2-3,TGTGCCAGCACATTGGGGGCCGGGGGGACAGATACGCAGTATTTT,CASTLGAGGTDTQYF
TRBV6-5,TRBD2,.,TRBJ2-7,TGTGCCAGCAGTTACTCTGGACTAGCTGGCTACGAGCAGTACTTC,CASSYSGLAGYEQYF
TRBV27,.,once,TRBJ2-5,TGTGCCAGCAGATCAGGGGACCAAGAGACCCAGTACTTC,CASRSGDQETQYF